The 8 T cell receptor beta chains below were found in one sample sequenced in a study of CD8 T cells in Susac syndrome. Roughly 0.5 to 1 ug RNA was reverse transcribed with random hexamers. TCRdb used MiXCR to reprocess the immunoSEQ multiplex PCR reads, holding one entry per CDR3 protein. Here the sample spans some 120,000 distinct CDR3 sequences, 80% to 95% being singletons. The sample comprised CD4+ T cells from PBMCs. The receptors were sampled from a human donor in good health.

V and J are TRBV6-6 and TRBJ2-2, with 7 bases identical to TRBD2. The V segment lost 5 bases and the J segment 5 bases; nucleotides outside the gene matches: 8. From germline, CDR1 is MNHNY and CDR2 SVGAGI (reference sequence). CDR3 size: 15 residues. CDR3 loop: CASSPGGMRTGELFF. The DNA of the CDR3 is TGTGCCAGCAGTCCCGGGGGGATGAGGACCGGGGAGCTGTTTTTT.

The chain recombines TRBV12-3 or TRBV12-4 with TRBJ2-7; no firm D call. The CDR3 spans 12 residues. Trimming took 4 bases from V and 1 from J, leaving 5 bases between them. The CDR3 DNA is TGTGCCAGCAGTTCCCTATCCTACGAGCAGTACTTC. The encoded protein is CASSSLSYEQYF.

The CDR3: CASSSSHGDYGYTF. The CDR3, as DNA: TGTGCCAGCAGCTCGTCACACGGGGACTATGGCTACACCTTC. The chain joins TRBV28 to TRBJ1-2; D is unresolved. Trimming left V 6 bases short and J 3 bases short, with 14 bases between. Germline V gene data show CDR1 as MDHEN and CDR2 as SYDVKM. The CDR3 runs to 14 residues.

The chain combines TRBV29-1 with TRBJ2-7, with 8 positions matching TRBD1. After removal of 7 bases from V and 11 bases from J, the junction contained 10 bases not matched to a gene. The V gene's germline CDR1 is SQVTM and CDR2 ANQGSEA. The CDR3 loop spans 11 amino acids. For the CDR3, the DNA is TGCAGCGGGAAATCAGGGGGCGCGAAGTACTTC. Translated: CSGKSGGAKYF.

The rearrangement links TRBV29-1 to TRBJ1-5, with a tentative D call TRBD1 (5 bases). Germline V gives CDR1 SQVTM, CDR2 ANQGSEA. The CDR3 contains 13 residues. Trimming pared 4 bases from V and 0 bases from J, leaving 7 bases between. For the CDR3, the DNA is TGCAGCGTTGGACAGTTTAGCAATCAGCCCCAGCATTTT. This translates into CSVGQFSNQPQHF. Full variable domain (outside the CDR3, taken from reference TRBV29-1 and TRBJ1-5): SAVISQKPSRDICQRGTSLTIQCQVDSQVTMMFWYRQQPGQSLTLIATANQGSEATYESGFVIDKFPISRPNLTFSTLTVSNMSPEDSSIYLCSVGQFSNQPQHFGDGTRLSIL.

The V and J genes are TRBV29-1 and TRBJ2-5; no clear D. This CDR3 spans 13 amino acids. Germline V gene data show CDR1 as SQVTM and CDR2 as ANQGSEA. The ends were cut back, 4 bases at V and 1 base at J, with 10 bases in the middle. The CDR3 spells CSVARSAQETQYF. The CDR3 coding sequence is TGCAGCGTTGCGCGGAGCGCCCAAGAGACCCAGTACTTC.

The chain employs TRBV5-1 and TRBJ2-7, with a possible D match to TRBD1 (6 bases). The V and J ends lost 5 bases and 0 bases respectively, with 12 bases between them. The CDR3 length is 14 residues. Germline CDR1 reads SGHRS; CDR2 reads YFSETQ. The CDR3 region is CASRFRQASYEQYF. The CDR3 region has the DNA TGCGCCAGCAGGTTTCGACAGGCCTCCTACGAGCAGTACTTC.

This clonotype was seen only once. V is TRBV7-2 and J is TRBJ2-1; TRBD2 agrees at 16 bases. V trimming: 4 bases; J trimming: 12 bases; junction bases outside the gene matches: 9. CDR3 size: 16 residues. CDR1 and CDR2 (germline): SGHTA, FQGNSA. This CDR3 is CASSSTGTSGRAGQFF. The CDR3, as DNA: TGTGCCAGCAGCTCGACGGGGACTAGCGGGAGGGCCGGGCAGTTCTTC.